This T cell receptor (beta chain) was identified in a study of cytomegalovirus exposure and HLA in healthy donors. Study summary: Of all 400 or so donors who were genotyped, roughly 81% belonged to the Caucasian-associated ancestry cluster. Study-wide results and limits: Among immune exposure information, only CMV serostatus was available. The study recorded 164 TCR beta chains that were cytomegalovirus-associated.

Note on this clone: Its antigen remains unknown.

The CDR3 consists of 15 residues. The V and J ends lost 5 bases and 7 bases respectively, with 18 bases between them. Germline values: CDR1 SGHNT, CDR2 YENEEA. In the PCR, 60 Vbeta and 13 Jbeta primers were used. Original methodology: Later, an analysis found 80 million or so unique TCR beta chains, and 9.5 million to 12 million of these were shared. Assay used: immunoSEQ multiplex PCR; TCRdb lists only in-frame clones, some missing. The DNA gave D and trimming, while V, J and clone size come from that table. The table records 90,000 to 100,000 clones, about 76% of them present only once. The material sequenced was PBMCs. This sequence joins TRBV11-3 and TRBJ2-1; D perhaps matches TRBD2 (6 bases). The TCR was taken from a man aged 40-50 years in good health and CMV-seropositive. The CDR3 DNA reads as TGTGCCAGCAGCCGCGCCGGGGGTGGGGCGAATGAGCAGTTCTTC. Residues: CASSRAGGGANEQFF. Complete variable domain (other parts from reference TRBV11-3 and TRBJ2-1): EAGVVQSPRYKIIEKKQPVAFWCNPISGHNTLYWYLQNLGQGPELLIRYENEEAVDDSQLPKDRFSAERLKGVDSTLKIQPAELGDSAVYLCASSRAGGGANEQFFGPGTRLTVL.